Each of the 31 T cell receptor beta chains below was sequenced from the same sample in a study of CD8+ T cells in alopecia areata. Extracted from the samples, RNA was reverse transcribed into cDNA to serve as the sequencing template. The data were produced by immunoSEQ multiplex PCR, yet TCRdb's version contains in-frame clones alone and is incomplete. The repertoire has 200,000 to 250,000 clones, about 68% of them found once; the top ten carry around 1.2%. The source material was CD4+ T cells sorted from blood, sampled at week 0. All receptors derive from a human donor with alopecia areata.

As DNA, the CDR3 is TGTGCCAGCAGCTATCCAGGGATGGGCACCGGGGAGCTGTTTTTT. Encoded protein: CASSYPGMGTGELFF. V usage is TRBV7-3 and J usage is TRBJ2-2; D may be TRBD1 (5 bases). From germline, CDR1 is SGHTA and CDR2 FQGTGA. The CDR3 totals 15 residues. V lost 4 bases and J 4 bases, leaving 13 bases between the germline ends.

The rearrangement uses TRBV6-4 and TRBJ2-1, with 8 nucleotides matching TRBD2. CDR3 length: 15 amino acids. Germline V gives CDR1 MRHNA, CDR2 SNTAGT. V dropped 5 bases and J dropped 3; count of bases not matched to a gene: 6. The CDR3 region is CASSPLRGGYNEQFF. CDR3 nucleotides: TGTGCCAGCAGTCCCCTTCGGGGGGGCTACAATGAGCAGTTCTTC.

The chain employs TRBV29-1 and TRBJ1-4; TRBD1 might be the D (5 bases). Germline CDR1 is SQVTM and CDR2 is ANQGSEA. V was pared by 7 bases and J by 0 bases, with 9 bases between. This CDR3 is built from 13 residues. CDR3 region: CSAKGPTNEKLFF. The CDR3 coding sequence is TGCAGCGCGAAGGGACCAACTAATGAAAAACTGTTTTTT.

This clone has only a few counts. The rearrangement uses TRBV29-1 and TRBJ2-7; 12 bases agree with TRBD1. This CDR3 has 15 residues. The germline gives CDR1 SQVTM, CDR2 ANQGSEA. V trimming: 4 bases; J trimming: 6 bases; junction bases outside the gene matches: 10. The CDR3 bases are TGCAGCGTTGCCGGAACCGGGACAGGGGGCGGCGAGCAGTACTTC. This sequence encodes CSVAGTGTGGGEQYF.

The rearrangement joins TRBV19 to TRBJ2-4; D perhaps matches TRBD1 (7 bases). This CDR3 is built from 16 residues. V was shortened by 5 bases and J by 1 base, with 15 bases between the two germline ends. The germline V gene has CDR1 LNHDA and CDR2 SQIVND (reference sequence). The CDR3 DNA reads as TGTGCCAGTAGTGAAAGACAGGGACTCGCCAAAAACATTCAGTACTTC. Encoded protein: CASSERQGLAKNIQYF.

V gene TRBV27 combines with J gene TRBJ2-7; D is unresolved. The CDR3 has 12 residues. Germline CDR1 MNHEY, CDR2 SMNVEV (reference sequence). Deletions cut 4 bases from V and 3 bases from J, with 7 bases between. The CDR3 DNA is TGTGCCAGCAGTTACGTCATCTACGAGCAGTACTTC. This codes for CASSYVIYEQYF.

This chain connects TRBV30 to TRBJ2-7; 13 positions agree with TRBD2. Germline V gene sequence: CDR1 GTSNPN, CDR2 SVGIG (reference sequence). This CDR3 is built from 16 residues. Unmatched junction bases numbered 7, after V lost 1 base and J lost 4 bases. The CDR3 reads CAWSGLAGGLTYEQYF. CDR3 coding DNA: TGTGCCTGGAGTGGACTAGCGGGGGGCCTTACTTACGAGCAGTACTTC.

This clone was counted between two and nine times. This chain uses TRBV27 with TRBJ2-3; D is unresolved. Germline values: CDR1 MNHEY, CDR2 SMNVEV (reference sequence). The CDR3 runs to 15 residues. V lost 6 bases and J lost 4, with 17 bases in between. This chain's CDR3 is CASRLATGRADTQYF. CDR3 coding DNA: TGTGCCAGCAGACTGGCTACCGGGCGTGCAGATACGCAGTATTTT.

This clone was counted ten times or more. The gene calls are TRBV4-1 and TRBJ2-5; no clear D gene. Germline V lookup: CDR1 MGHRA, CDR2 YSYEKL. The CDR3 totals 16 residues. The V and J ends lost 1 base and 5 bases respectively, with 17 bases between them. Here the CDR3 DNA reads TGCGCCAGCAGCCAAGCAAACCTAGGGTTCGGGGAGACCCAGTACTTC. Translating gives CASSQANLGFGETQYF.

This chain joins TRBV6-1 and TRBJ1-1; 9 nucleotides match TRBD1. The CDR3 is made up of 13 amino acids. The V segment lost 6 bases and the J segment 4 bases; nucleotides outside the gene matches: 3. The V gene's germline CDR1 is MNHNS and CDR2 SASEGT. CDR3 nucleotide sequence: TGTGCCAGCAGCCTGGACAGGGGCACTGAAGCTTTCTTT. It translates to CASSLDRGTEAFF.

The chain is built from TRBV6-1 and TRBJ2-5, with a weak D call TRBD2 (5 bases). Germline CDR1 MNHNS, CDR2 SASEGT. The CDR3 is 14 amino acids. Trimming left V 5 bases short and J 1 base short, with 11 bases between. The CDR3 loop is CASSKRDTQETQYF. CDR3 in DNA: TGTGCCAGCAGTAAGAGGGATACCCAAGAGACCCAGTACTTC.

The chain recombines TRBV5-1 with TRBJ2-7; D may be TRBD1 (6 bases). V was shortened by 7 bases and J by 1 base, with 12 bases between the two germline ends. The CDR3 has 13 residues. Per germline, CDR1 SGHRS and CDR2 YFSETQ. Written as DNA, the CDR3 is TGCGCCAGCTCTAATCAGGGGTCCTACGAGCAGTACTTC. It translates to CASSNQGSYEQYF. Full variable domain (outside the CDR3, taken from reference TRBV5-1 and TRBJ2-7): KAGVTQTPRYLIKTRGQQVTLSCSPISGHRSVSWYQQTPGQGLQFLFEYFSETQRNKGNFPGRFSGRQFSNSRSEMNVSTLELGDSALYLCASSNQGSYEQYFGPGTRLTVT.

The rearrangement joins TRBV5-1 to TRBJ2-7, with 9 nucleotides matching TRBD1. The CDR3 extends over 16 amino acids. Trimming cost V 4 bases and J 1 base; bases outside gene matches: 9. Per germline, CDR1 SGHRS and CDR2 YFSETQ. The CDR3 DNA reads as TGCGCCAGCAGCCCCGTGGGGGGACAGGGTTCCTACGAGCAGTACTTC. It codes for CASSPVGGQGSYEQYF.

This clone was seen a single time. This chain connects TRBV29-1 to TRBJ2-5, with 8 bases matching TRBD1. Unmatched junction bases numbered 5, after V lost 6 bases and J lost 2 bases. The germline CDR1 and CDR2 sequences are SQVTM and ANQGSEA. CDR3 length: 13 amino acids. The CDR3 sequence: CSVLTGVQETQYF. CDR3 DNA sequence: TGCAGCGTCCTGACAGGGGTACAAGAGACCCAGTACTTC.

The chain joins TRBV30 to TRBJ2-3; D is undetermined. The CDR3 is made up of 15 amino acids. CDR1 is GTSNPN and CDR2 is SVGIG in the germline V gene (reference sequence). Trimming left V 3 bases short and J 0 bases short, with 13 bases between. CDR3 bases: TGTGCCTGGAGCGGGTTGGGTAAAAGCACAGATACGCAGTATTTT. Translating it yields CAWSGLGKSTDTQYF. Full variable domain (missing parts from reference TRBV30 and TRBJ2-3): SQTIHQWPATLVQPVGSPLSLECTVEGTSNPNLYWYRQAAGRGLQLLFYSVGIGQISSEVPQNLSASRPQDRQFILSSKKLLLSDSGFYLCAWSGLGKSTDTQYFGPGTRLTVL.

The V and J genes are TRBV15 and TRBJ2-1; TRBD1 is a possible D gene (6 bases). This CDR3 has 15 amino acids. CDR1 and CDR2 (germline): LNHNV, YYDKDF (reference sequence). The ends were cut back, 2 bases at V and 3 bases at J, with 11 bases in the middle. CDR3 sequence reads: CATSRRAGDYNEQFF. CDR3 nucleotide sequence: TGTGCCACCAGCAGAAGAGCAGGGGACTACAATGAGCAGTTCTTC.

The chain carries TRBV6-5 and TRBJ1-2, with D hard to call. The CDR3 is made up of 13 amino acids. The germline V and J ends were trimmed by 5 bases and 7 bases, with 14 bases remaining between them. In germline, CDR1 is MNHEY, CDR2 SVGAGI. The CDR3 protein is CASSPPWGGGYTF. The CDR3 nucleotides are TGTGCCAGCAGTCCCCCGTGGGGAGGTGGCTACACCTTC.

This chain links TRBV29-1 with TRBJ1-4, with TRBD1 identical over 8 bases. Per germline, CDR1 SQVTM and CDR2 ANQGSEA. CDR3 size: 12 residues. Unmatched junction bases numbered 2, after V lost 5 bases and J lost 6 bases. The CDR3 DNA sequence: TGCAGCGTTCTGACAGGGGATGAAAAACTGTTTTTT. As protein: CSVLTGDEKLFF.

The chain uses TRBV6-5 and TRBJ2-5, with a possible D match to TRBD1 (6 bases). This CDR3 comprises 14 residues. CDR1 is MNHEY and CDR2 is SVGAGI in the germline V gene. Trimming removed 5 bases at V and 1 base at J, with 11 bases between. The CDR3 here is CASSQWDTQETQYF. CDR3 DNA: TGTGCCAGCAGTCAATGGGACACCCAAGAGACCCAGTACTTC.

This clone appeared a few times. V and J are TRBV5-1 and TRBJ1-2; D ambiguous. The CDR3 runs to 11 residues. Trimming removed 4 bases at V and 2 bases at J, with 3 bases between. Germline loops: CDR1 SGHRS, CDR2 YFSETQ. CDR3 loop: CASSDNYGYTF. As DNA, the CDR3 is TGCGCCAGCAGCGACAACTATGGCTACACCTTC.

This chain links TRBV30 with TRBJ1-2; D unclear. Germline values: CDR1 GTSNPN, CDR2 SVGIG (reference sequence). Trimming cost V 5 bases and J 6 bases, with 13 bases left between them. This CDR3 comprises 12 residues. The CDR3 coding sequence is TGTGCCTGGGCCCTTTGGGCGGATGGCTACACCTTC. Translated: CAWALWADGYTF.

This chain links TRBV5-6 with TRBJ1-1; D remains ambiguous. Germline CDR1 is SGHDT and CDR2 is YYEEEE. Trimming stripped 0 bases from V and 1 base from J, with 7 bases between. The CDR3 consists of 14 residues. CDR3 nucleotides: TGTGCCAGCAGCTTGGCGGGGAAGAACACTGAAGCTTTCTTT. Translated, it gives CASSLAGKNTEAFF.

The chain links TRBV30 to TRBJ1-2; D call uncertain. Trimming took 0 bases from V and 8 from J, leaving 10 bases between them. CDR1 and CDR2 (germline): GTSNPN, SVGIG (reference sequence). The length of the CDR3 is 12 residues. The CDR3 bases are TGTGCCTGGAGTGTACTCAGGTTCGGCTACACCTTC. Protein product: CAWSVLRFGYTF.

This chain connects TRBV7-9 to TRBJ1-2; 10 bases line up with TRBD1. The CDR3 spans 14 residues. Germline V gene sequence: CDR1 SEHNR, CDR2 FQNEAQ (reference sequence). V was pared by 7 bases and J by 5 bases, with 7 bases of the junction left unmatched. This CDR3 is CASTPPGQGYGYTF. The CDR3 nucleotides are TGTGCCAGCACCCCCCCGGGACAGGGGTATGGCTACACCTTC. Full variable domain (remainder filled in from reference TRBV7-9 and TRBJ1-2): DTGVSQNPRHKITKRGQNVTFRCDPISEHNRLYWYRQTLGQGPEFLTYFQNEAQLEKSRLLSDRFSAERPKGSFSTLEIQRTEQGDSAMYLCASTPPGQGYGYTFGSGTRLTVV.

The chain recombines TRBV2 with TRBJ1-6; D ambiguous. CDR3 length: 13 residues. In germline, CDR1 is SNHLY, CDR2 FYNNEI. Deletions cut 3 bases from V and 10 bases from J, with 10 bases between. The CDR3 DNA is TGTGCCAGCAGTGAGGAGACGGGATCACCCCTCCACTTT. Its translation is CASSEETGSPLHF.

The CDR3 nucleotides read TGCAGCGTTGAAGATAACTCAGATACGCAGTATTTT. Translation: CSVEDNSDTQYF. V is TRBV29-1 and J is TRBJ2-3; D is unclear. The CDR3 is 12 amino acids. The germline CDR1 and CDR2 sequences are SQVTM and ANQGSEA. Trimming took 0 bases from V and 4 from J, leaving 5 bases between them.

The chain links TRBV6-5 to TRBJ1-6; D is uncertain. The V end was cut by 6 bases, the J end by 10 bases, with 19 bases between. This CDR3 is 15 amino acids long. CDR1 MNHEY and CDR2 SVGAGI come from the germline V gene. As DNA, the CDR3 is TGTGCCAGCAGCATCGGACGGAGTTACCTCTCACCCCTCCACTTT. Residues: CASSIGRSYLSPLHF.

V and J are TRBV15 and TRBJ2-6; no clear D. Germline V gene lookup returns CDR1 LNHNV and CDR2 YYDKDF (reference sequence). V lost 8 bases to trimming and J lost 2 bases, with 10 bases between them. This CDR3 is built from 14 residues. CDR3 amino acids: CATLKEPGANVLTF. CDR3 nucleotides: TGTGCCACCTTGAAGGAACCTGGGGCCAACGTCCTGACTTTC.

The chain combines TRBV30 with TRBJ2-5; D may be TRBD1 (6 bases). The CDR3 runs 14 residues. Looked up from germline, CDR1 is GTSNPN and CDR2 is SVGIG (reference sequence). Trimming left V 1 base short and J 5 bases short, with 14 bases between. The CDR3 sequence: CAWSDYREGETQYF. Here the CDR3 DNA reads TGTGCCTGGAGTGATTACAGGGAAGGGGAGACCCAGTACTTC.

The chain joins TRBV5-6 to TRBJ2-5; D call uncertain. Trimming shortened V by 3 bases and J by 4 bases, and 13 bases separated the two germline ends. This CDR3 is built from 14 residues. The germline CDR1 and CDR2 sequences are SGHDT and YYEEEE. CDR3 residues: CASSSLMGGETQYF. CDR3 DNA: TGTGCCAGCAGCTCCCTGATGGGTGGAGAGACCCAGTACTTC.

The chain combines TRBV6-5 with TRBJ1-2; D is unresolved. The V gene's germline CDR1 is MNHEY and CDR2 SVGAGI. Trimming pared 7 bases from V and 1 base from J, leaving 10 bases between. CDR3 length equals 13 residues. This CDR3 reads CASTLSFNYGYTF. CDR3 nucleotides: TGTGCCAGCACCCTCAGCTTTAACTATGGCTACACCTTC.